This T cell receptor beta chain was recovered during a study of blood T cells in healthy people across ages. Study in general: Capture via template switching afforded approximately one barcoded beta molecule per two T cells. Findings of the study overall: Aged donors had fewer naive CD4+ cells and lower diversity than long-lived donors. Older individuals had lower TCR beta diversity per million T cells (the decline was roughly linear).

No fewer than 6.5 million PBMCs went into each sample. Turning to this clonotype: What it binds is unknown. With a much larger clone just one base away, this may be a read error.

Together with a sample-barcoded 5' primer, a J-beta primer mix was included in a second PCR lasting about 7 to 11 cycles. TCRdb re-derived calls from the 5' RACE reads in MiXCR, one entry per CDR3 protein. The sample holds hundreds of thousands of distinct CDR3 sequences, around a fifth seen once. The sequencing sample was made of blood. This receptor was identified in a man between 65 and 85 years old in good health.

DNA for the CDR3: TGTGCCAGCAGTGGTTCTAGACCCACTAGCACAGATACGCAGTATTTT. It translates to CASSGSRPTSTDTQYF. This chain connects TRBV6-1 to TRBJ2-3; D remains unclear. V was shortened by 4 bases and J by 0 bases, with 14 bases between the two germline ends. Germline values: CDR1 MNHNS, CDR2 SASEGT. The length of the CDR3 is 16 residues.